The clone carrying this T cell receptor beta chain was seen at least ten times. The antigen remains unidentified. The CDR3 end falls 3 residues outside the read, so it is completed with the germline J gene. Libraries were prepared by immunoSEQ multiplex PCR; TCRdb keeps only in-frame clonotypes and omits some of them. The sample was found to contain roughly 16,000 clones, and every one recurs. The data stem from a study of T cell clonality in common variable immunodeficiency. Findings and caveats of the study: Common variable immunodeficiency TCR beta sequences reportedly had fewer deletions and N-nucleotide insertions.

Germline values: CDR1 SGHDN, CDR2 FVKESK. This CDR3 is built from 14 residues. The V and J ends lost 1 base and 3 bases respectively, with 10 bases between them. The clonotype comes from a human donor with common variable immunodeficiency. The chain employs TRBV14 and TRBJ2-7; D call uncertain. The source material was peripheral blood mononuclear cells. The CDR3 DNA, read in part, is TGTGCCAGCAGCCAAGCCGGGTACGTCTACGAG. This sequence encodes CASSQAGYVYE. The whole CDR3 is CASSQAGYVYEQYF.